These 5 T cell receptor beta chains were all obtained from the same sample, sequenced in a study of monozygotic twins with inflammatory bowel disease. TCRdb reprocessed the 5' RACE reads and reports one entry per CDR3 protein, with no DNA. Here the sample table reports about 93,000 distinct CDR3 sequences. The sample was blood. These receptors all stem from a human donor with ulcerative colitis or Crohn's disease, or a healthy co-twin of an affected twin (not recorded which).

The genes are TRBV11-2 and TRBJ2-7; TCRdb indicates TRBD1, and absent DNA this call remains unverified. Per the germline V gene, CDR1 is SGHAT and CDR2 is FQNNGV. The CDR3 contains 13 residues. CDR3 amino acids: CASSFGGAYEQYF.

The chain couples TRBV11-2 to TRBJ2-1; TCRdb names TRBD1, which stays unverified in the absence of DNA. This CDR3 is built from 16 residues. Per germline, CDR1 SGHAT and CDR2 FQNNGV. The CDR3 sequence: CASSLGGAGVYNEQFF.

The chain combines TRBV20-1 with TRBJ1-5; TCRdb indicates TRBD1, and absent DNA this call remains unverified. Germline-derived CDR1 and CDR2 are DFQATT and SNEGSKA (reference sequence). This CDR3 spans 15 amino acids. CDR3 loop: CSARDRRGGGQPQHF.

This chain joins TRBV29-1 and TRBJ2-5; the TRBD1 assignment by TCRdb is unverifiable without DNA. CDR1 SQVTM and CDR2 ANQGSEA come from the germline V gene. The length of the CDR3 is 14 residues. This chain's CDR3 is CSVESGMPQETQYF.

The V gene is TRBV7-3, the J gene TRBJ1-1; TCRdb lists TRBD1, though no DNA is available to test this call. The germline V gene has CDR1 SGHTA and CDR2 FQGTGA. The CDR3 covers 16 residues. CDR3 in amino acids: CASSPGTGYMNTEAFF.